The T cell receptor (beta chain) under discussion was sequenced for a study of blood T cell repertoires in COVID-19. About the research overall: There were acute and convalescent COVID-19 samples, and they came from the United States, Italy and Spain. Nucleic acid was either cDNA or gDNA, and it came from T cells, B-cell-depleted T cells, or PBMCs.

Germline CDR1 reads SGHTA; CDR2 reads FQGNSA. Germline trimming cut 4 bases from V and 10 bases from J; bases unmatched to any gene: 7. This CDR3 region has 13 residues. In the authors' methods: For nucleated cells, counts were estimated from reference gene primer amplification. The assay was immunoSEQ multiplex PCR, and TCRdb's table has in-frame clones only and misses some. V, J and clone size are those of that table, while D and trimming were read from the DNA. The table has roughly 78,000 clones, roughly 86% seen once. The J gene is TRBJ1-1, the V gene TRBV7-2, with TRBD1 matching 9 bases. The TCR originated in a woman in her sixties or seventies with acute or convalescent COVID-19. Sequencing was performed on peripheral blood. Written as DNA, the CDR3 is TGTGCCAGCAGCTCCGGACAGGGGACGACAGCTTTCTTT. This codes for CASSSGQGTTAFF.